This T cell receptor beta chain was obtained from a study of untreated major depressive disorder. Findings and limits, study-wide: CD4+ T cells from depressed patients used TRBV05-01 (Vbeta 5.1) more often than controls.

Profiling relied on immunoSEQ multiplex PCR, and the TCRdb table lists in-frame clones only, not all of them. The sample consists of 10,000 to 15,000 clones, about nine tenths of them appearing once. CD4+ T cell purity was typically approximately 95%. In this sample, this clone turned up a few times. Antigen: not known. The CDR3 is 15 amino acids. In germline, CDR1 is MNHNS, CDR2 SASEGT. The germline V and J ends were trimmed by 7 bases and 0 bases, with 12 bases remaining between them. The TCR originated in a man in his thirties or forties with major depressive disorder. Specimen: CD4+ T cells from PBMCs. The rearrangement joins TRBV6-1 to TRBJ1-4; D is unclear. The CDR3 loop reads CASNRRLATNEKLFF. CDR3 bases: TGTGCCAGCAACCGGAGACTTGCAACTAATGAAAAACTGTTTTTT.